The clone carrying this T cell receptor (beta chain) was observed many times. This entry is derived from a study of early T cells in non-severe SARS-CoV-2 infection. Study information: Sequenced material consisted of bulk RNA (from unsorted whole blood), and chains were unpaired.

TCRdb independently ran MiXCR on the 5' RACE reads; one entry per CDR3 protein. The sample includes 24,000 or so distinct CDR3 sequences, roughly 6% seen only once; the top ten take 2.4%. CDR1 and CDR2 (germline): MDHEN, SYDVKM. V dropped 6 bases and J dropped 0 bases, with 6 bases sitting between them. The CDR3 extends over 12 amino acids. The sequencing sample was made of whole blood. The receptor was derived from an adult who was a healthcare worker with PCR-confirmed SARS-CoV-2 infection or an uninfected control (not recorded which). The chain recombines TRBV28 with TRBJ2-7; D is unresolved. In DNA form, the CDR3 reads TGTGCCAGCAGCTCGGACTCCTACGAGCAGTACTTC. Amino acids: CASSSDSYEQYF.